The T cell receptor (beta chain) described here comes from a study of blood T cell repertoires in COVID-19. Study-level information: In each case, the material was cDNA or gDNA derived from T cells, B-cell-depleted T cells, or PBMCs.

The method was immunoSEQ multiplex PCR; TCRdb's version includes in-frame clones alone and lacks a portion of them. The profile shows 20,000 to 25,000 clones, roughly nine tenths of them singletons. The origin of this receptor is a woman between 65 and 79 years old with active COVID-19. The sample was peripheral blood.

CDR3 loop: CASSVRDTYEQYF. DNA for the CDR3: TGCGCCAGCAGCGTCCGGGACACCTACGAGCAGTACTTC. The chain joins TRBV5-1 to TRBJ2-7, with D tentatively TRBD1 (6 bases). The CDR3 is 13 residues long. The germline V gene encodes CDR1 SGHRS and CDR2 YFSETQ. Between the trimmed V and J ends, which lost 4 bases and 2 bases, there was a span of 10 bases.